The rows below give T cell receptor beta chains drawn from one sample of a study of regulatory T cells in long-lasting Graves disease. TCRdb processed the multiplex PCR reads anew with MiXCR; each CDR3 protein has one entry. This table has more than 300,000 distinct CDR3 sequences, about 12% appearing once. The data were also submitted as part of a second study, on T cells in Graves' hyperthyroidism and ophthalmopathy.

The sequenced sample was peripheral blood mononuclear cells (PBMCs), obtained at new diagnosis, from a patient treated with antithyroid drugs. The origin of the receptors is a young woman with Graves disease. Each CDR3 is given with its conserved first and last residue. A D gene is named only where the DNA matches it firmly. Some rows mark clone size as missing; the rest say once, few, many or name a class of expanded clone.

TRBJ2-1 few TRBD1 TRBV7-9 TGTGCCAGCAGCTTAGGGGACAGGGGTTACTACAATGAGCAGTTCTTC CASSLGDRGYYNEQFF
TRBJ2-7 many TRBD1 TRBV11-2 TGTGCCAGCAGCCTAGGGGGCGGGCTTTACGAGCAGTACTTC CASSLGGGLYEQYF
TRBJ2-1 many . TRBV3-1 TGTGCCAGCAGTGACGGGCACAATGAGCAGTTCTTC CASSDGHNEQFF
TRBJ1-1 many TRBD1 TRBV28 TGTGCCAGCTTAGACAGGGGTATGAACACTGAAGCTTTCTTT CASLDRGMNTEAFF
TRBJ2-1 many . TRBV6-2/TRBV6-3 TGTGCCAGCAGTTATGGGATGAACAATGAGCAGTTCTTC CASSYGMNNEQFF
TRBJ2-5 many . TRBV4-2 TGTGCCAGCAGCCCTACCGGGGGTATTCAAGAGACCCAGTACTTC CASSPTGGIQETQYF
TRBJ1-5 many . TRBV3-1 TGTGCCAGCAGCCCCTACGGGGGCAGGAGCAATCAGCCCCAGCATTTT CASSPYGGRSNQPQHF
TRBJ1-1 few TRBD1 TRBV6-5 TGTGCCAGCAGTTACTTGACAGGGGCTTACACTGAAGCTTTCTTT CASSYLTGAYTEAFF
TRBJ2-5 many . TRBV2 TGTGCCAGCAGTGTCGACAGCCAAGAGACCCAGTACTTC CASSVDSQETQYF
TRBJ1-2 . . TRBV27 TGTGCCAGCAGTTTACTCAGTGGGGGTCACTATGGCTACACCTTC CASSLLSGGHYGYTF
TRBJ1-5 . . TRBV28 TGTGCCAGCAGTTTATACCCGGGGGGGGCCCAGCCCCAGCATTTT CASSLYPGGAQPQHF
TRBJ1-1 many . TRBV3-1 TGTGCCAACAGCCAGCAGGATAACACTGAAGCTTTCTTT CANSQQDNTEAFF
TRBJ1-1 few . TRBV9 TGTGCCAGCAGCGTAGAGTGGCTAACTGAAGCTTTCTTT CASSVEWLTEAFF
TRBJ2-1 many . TRBV7-6 TGTGCCAGCAGCTTAGATAGGGGGATAAACAATGAGCAGTTCTTC CASSLDRGINNEQFF
TRBJ2-7 many . TRBV28 TGTGCCAGCAGTTCAAGTGCGGGGGCAGTAGGAGAGCAGTACTTC CASSSSAGAVGEQYF
TRBJ2-3 many . TRBV11-2 TGTGCCAGCAGCTTAGAGGCTTGGAGGGTCCCCACAGATACGCAGTATTTT CASSLEAWRVPTDTQYF